A selection of T cell receptor beta chains follows, all from one sample in a study of cytomegalovirus exposure and HLA in healthy donors. The table came from immunoSEQ multiplex PCR; TCRdb's copy has only in-frame clones and leaves some out. This table has 50,000 to 60,000 clones, over 60% appearing once. The sequencing input was PBMCs. Receptors originate from a woman in her thirties or forties in good health and CMV-seropositive. The CDR3 runs from the conserved cysteine through the conserved F or W.

J gene | V gene | CDR3 protein
TRBJ1-6 | TRBV5-4 | CASSLGQGGNSPLHF
TRBJ1-6 | TRBV5-1 | CASSLDRSWSPLHF
TRBJ2-7 | TRBV7-3 | CASSLNPGFEQYF
TRBJ1-2 | TRBV28 | CASSLPQSYGYTF
TRBJ2-2 | TRBV27 | CASSVSRVTGELFF
TRBJ2-7 | TRBV6-6 | CASSYFGQGGSYEQYF
TRBJ2-5 | TRBV10-2 | CASSVAGEETQYF
TRBJ2-7 | TRBV10-3 | CAISSQGAHEQYF
TRBJ2-2 | TRBV7-9 | CASSPYGGTGELFF
TRBJ1-5 | TRBV28 | CASSPRGQGNQPQHF
TRBJ2-7 | TRBV7-2 | CASSHVGREAYEQYF
TRBJ1-1 | TRBV10-3 | CAISAGIGTGAEAFF
TRBJ1-1 | TRBV2 | CALGGRQGTTEAFF